A selection of T cell receptor beta chains follows, all from one sample in a study of T cells in localized non-small cell lung cancer. Sequencing used immunoSEQ multiplex PCR; TCRdb keeps in-frame clones, though not all of them. The data hold fewer than 20,000 clones, with about nine tenths observed a single time. This material consisted of peripheral blood, taken before any cancer treatment. The receptors come from a man aged 35 to 69 with stage I lung adenocarcinoma. Both conserved end residues are part of each CDR3. The order of the fields is CDR3 DNA, CDR3 protein, CDR3 length, D gene, clone size, J gene, V gene. A D gene is named only where the DNA matches it firmly. Clone size, where shown, is once, few, many, or a class for clones that have expanded.

TGTGCCAGCAGCTCCTATTCCGGGACTTTCTCGGGTACGCAGTATTTT CASSSYSGTFSGTQYF 16 - - TRBJ2-3 TRBV21-1
TGTGCCAGCAGCTTTATCGGAACTGAAGCTTTCTTT CASSFIGTEAFF 12 - - TRBJ1-1 TRBV5-6
TGTGCCTGGGGACAGGGGAGTTTGAGGGAGCAGTACTTC CAWGQGSLREQYF 13 TRBD1 - TRBJ2-7 TRBV30
TGCGCCAGCAGCCAAGATCCCAGGGGACTAGCGGTAGGAGAGCAGTACTTC CASSQDPRGLAVGEQYF 17 TRBD2 - TRBJ2-7 TRBV4-1
TGTGCCAGCAGTCCCCGGTACTCTGGAAACACCATATATTTT CASSPRYSGNTIYF 14 - once TRBJ1-3 TRBV28
TGTGCCAGCAGCTTAAGGGAGGGGGGTTTAGCCAAAAACATTCAGTACTTC CASSLREGGLAKNIQYF 17 - - TRBJ2-4 TRBV7-2
TGTGCCTCCGCCCCTGGGGGCGCGGGCAAAAACATTCAGTACTTC CASAPGGAGKNIQYF 15 - - TRBJ2-4 TRBV30
TGTGCCAGCAGCTTAGGACAGGAATCACCCCTCCACTTT CASSLGQESPLHF 13 - - TRBJ1-6 TRBV7-2
TGTGCCAGCAGCCCTAGTGGCGGGAGGGCCAGGTTTGAGCAGTACTTC CASSPSGGRARFEQYF 16 TRBD2 - TRBJ2-7 TRBV5-4
TGTGCCACCAGCGCCAGCTCCTACGAGCAGTACTTC CATSASSYEQYF 12 - - TRBJ2-7 TRBV15
TGTGCCAGCAGCCCTAGCGTACTAGCGGGACATCTCACAGATACGCAGTATTTT CASSPSVLAGHLTDTQYF 18 TRBD2 - TRBJ2-3 TRBV9
TGCGCCAGCAGACAGGGGGTAGGCAATGAGCAGTTCTTC CASRQGVGNEQFF 13 TRBD1 - TRBJ2-1 TRBV5-1
TGTGCCAGCAGTGCCCAAGGGGACAGGGCCTACGAGCAGTACTTC CASSAQGDRAYEQYF 15 TRBD1 - TRBJ2-7 TRBV6-4
TGTGCCAGCAGCCCCCACGGGGATGGCTACACCTTC CASSPHGDGYTF 12 - - TRBJ1-2 TRBV7-2
TGCGCCAGCAGTCCGTCGGTTCAGAACAATGAGCAGTTCTTC CASSPSVQNNEQFF 14 - - TRBJ2-1 TRBV5-1
TGTGCCAGCAGCTTGTCGACAGGCTCTAGGTACACTGAAGCTTTCTTT CASSLSTGSRYTEAFF 16 - - TRBJ1-1 TRBV11-2
TGTGCCAGCAGTGAAAGCGGTCAGATCACAGATACGCAGTATTTT CASSESGQITDTQYF 15 - - TRBJ2-3 TRBV25-1
TGTGCCAGCAGCCGGCCCCGGGAGGGAATTAATGAGCAGTTCTTC CASSRPREGINEQFF 15 TRBD2 - TRBJ2-1 TRBV6-5
TGTGCCAGCAGTTTAGGGTCGGGGACTTACACCTTC CASSLGSGTYTF 12 - once TRBJ1-2 TRBV28
TGTGCCAGCAGTTACTCTTGGACAGGGGTCAATGAGCAGTTCTTC CASSYSWTGVNEQFF 15 TRBD1 once TRBJ2-1 TRBV6-5
TGTGCCAGTAGTGATTCCGGGACAGCACGCTACGAGCAGTACTTC CASSDSGTARYEQYF 15 TRBD1 - TRBJ2-7 TRBV19
TGTGCCGTACCCTACGGTCCCTCGAACACTGAAGCTTTCTTT CAVPYGPSNTEAFF 14 - - TRBJ1-1 TRBV7-9
TGTGCCAGCAGCTCACTAGCGGGAGGGCCCTACAATGAGCAGTTCTTC CASSSLAGGPYNEQFF 16 TRBD2 - TRBJ2-1 TRBV7-8
TGTGCCAGCAGTCCCCGTTTGCTCCGGGGGGAGACCCAGTACTTC CASSPRLLRGETQYF 15 - - TRBJ2-5 TRBV6-1
TGTGCCAGCTCACCGACAGTCAATCAGCCCCAGCATTTT CASSPTVNQPQHF 13 - - TRBJ1-5 TRBV18
TGTGCCAGCAGCAAAACCTCGGGACAGAAGTATGGCTACACCTTC CASSKTSGQKYGYTF 15 - - TRBJ1-2 TRBV21-1
TGTGCCAGCAGTGTGATAGGGTGGGACGAGCAGTACTTC CASSVIGWDEQYF 13 - - TRBJ2-7 TRBV2
TGTGCCAGCAGCCAAGATGGGGCGGGGGTCAGTGTTCAAAATACGCAGTATTTT CASSQDGAGVSVQNTQYF 18 TRBD2 few TRBJ2-3 TRBV4-2
TGTGCCAGCAGTGCCGGGACTTACTATGGCTACACCTTC CASSAGTYYGYTF 13 - medium-sized TRBJ1-2 TRBV6-1
TGCGCCAGCAGCTTGAGGGCGGGGGGGCCCCCAGAGACCCAGTACTTC CASSLRAGGPPETQYF 16 TRBD2 - TRBJ2-5 TRBV5-1
TGTGCCAGCAGCCAAGAGCGGGACTCCTACGAGCAGTACTTC CASSQERDSYEQYF 14 - - TRBJ2-7 TRBV14
TGTGCCTGGAGTGGAAGCCCCCTTCAGGAGCAGTACTTC CAWSGSPLQEQYF 13 - - TRBJ2-5 TRBV30
TGCGCCAGCAGCTTGGACAGATACACTGAAGCTTTCTTT CASSLDRYTEAFF 13 - - TRBJ1-1 TRBV5-1
TGCGCCAGCAGTACGGGTGGAGGAAGCCAGCCAACGCAGTATTTT CASSTGGGSQPTQYF 15 - - TRBJ2-3 TRBV5-1
TGCGCCGGTACTAGCGGCTCCTACGAGCAGTACTTC CAGTSGSYEQYF 12 TRBD2 - TRBJ2-7 TRBV23-1
TGTGCCAGTAGTAGCGGGGCGATGGAAGCTTTCTTT CASSSGAMEAFF 12 - - TRBJ1-1 TRBV19
TGCGCCAGCAGCTTAACTAGCGGGGGCTCCTACGAGCAGTACTTC CASSLTSGGSYEQYF 15 TRBD2 - TRBJ2-7 TRBV5-1
TGTGCCAGTGCCGACAGAGTAAAAGCTTTCTTT CASADRVKAFF 11 - - TRBJ1-1 TRBV19
TGTGCCAGCAGCCCCTACCCGGGGGGAAGGGAAGAGACCCAGTACTTC CASSPYPGGREETQYF 16 TRBD2 - TRBJ2-5 TRBV7-8
TGTGCCAGCAGCTTCCGGGAGGTCTACGAGCAGTACTTC CASSFREVYEQYF 13 TRBD2 - TRBJ2-7 TRBV7-2
TGTGCCAGCAGTGAAAGAGGAGGGGTTTTCTCTGGAAACACCATATATTTT CASSERGGVFSGNTIYF 17 - - TRBJ1-3 TRBV6-1